These 14 T cell receptor beta chains were all obtained from the same sample, sequenced in a study of human T cells and chemical hapten exposure. The time point here: patch test 2, 6 weeks after DPC sensitization. Treatment described: therapeutic diphenylcyclopropenone sensitization with weekly scalp DPC. TCRdb called the RACE reads again in MiXCR, with one record for every CDR3 protein. Of a few hundred thousand distinct CDR3 sequences in the sample, 6% to 7% were seen once. Sequencing was performed on whole blood, taken in connection with sensitization to the hapten diphenylcyclopropenone (DPC). The receptors come from a woman aged 18-29 years with alopecia areata. Some clones in this sample may be carry-over from other donors' samples.

Ten or more counts support this clonotype. V usage is TRBV6-2 or TRBV6-3 and J usage is TRBJ1-1; no firm D call. Trimming took 1 base from V and 1 from J, leaving 10 bases between them. This CDR3 spans 15 amino acids. Looked up from germline, CDR1 is MNHEY and CDR2 is SVGEGT. Written as DNA, the CDR3 is TGTGCCAGCAGTTACTTTCGACGGCAGAACACTGAAGCTTTCTTT. This translates into CASSYFRRQNTEAFF.

The rearrangement joins TRBV6-2 or TRBV6-3 to TRBJ2-7; the match to TRBD1 covers 9 bases. This CDR3 is built from 15 residues. Germline V gene data show CDR1 as MNHEY and CDR2 as SVGEGT. V lost 4 bases to trimming and J lost 5 bases; unmatched junction nucleotides: 9. DNA of the CDR3: TGTGCCAGCAGTTCCACCGGGACAGGGACCCACGAGCAGTACTTC. Translation: CASSSTGTGTHEQYF.

The rearrangement uses TRBV12-3 or TRBV12-4 and TRBJ1-1; D gene ambiguous. This CDR3 spans 15 amino acids. Deletions cut 2 bases from V and 2 bases from J, with 12 bases between. The CDR3 region is CASSLPLTGNTEAFF. Written as DNA, the CDR3 is TGTGCCAGCAGTTTACCTTTGACGGGTAACACTGAAGCTTTCTTT.

The chain recombines TRBV28 with TRBJ2-1; 11 nucleotides match TRBD2. The junction had 10 bases not matched to a gene; V was cut back by 6 bases and J by 9 bases. The CDR3 runs 15 residues. From germline, CDR1 is MDHEN and CDR2 SYDVKM. The CDR3 region is CASSTLAGGLVEQFF. The CDR3 DNA sequence: TGTGCCAGCAGCACCTTAGCGGGGGGGCTTGTTGAGCAGTTCTTC.

The chain employs TRBV21-1 and TRBJ2-3; no DNA check was done on the table's D call, TRBD1. TRBV21-1 is given as a pseudogene. CDR3 length: 16 residues. The CDR3 nucleotides read TGTGCCAGCAGCAGGATATCAGGGCCTAGCACAGATACGCAGTATTTT. It codes for CASSRISGPSTDTQYF.

This clonotype was detected only a few times. The chain joins TRBV20-1 to TRBJ2-7; TRBD1 agrees at 12 bases. Trimming removed 4 bases from V and 6 bases from J; junction bases left unmatched: 7. Germline CDR1 and CDR2: DFQATT and SNEGSKA (reference sequence). The CDR3 has 14 residues. In nucleotides, the CDR3 is TGCAGTGCTACCCGGGACAGGGGGCCCGGCGAGCAGTACTTC. This codes for CSATRDRGPGEQYF.

This sequence joins TRBV4-2 and TRBJ1-3, with D possibly TRBD1 on 5 matching bases. V was shortened by 4 bases and J by 0 bases, with 13 bases between the two germline ends. Germline CDR1 and CDR2: LGHNA and YNFKEQ. This CDR3 has 16 amino acids. CDR3 DNA sequence: TGTGCCAGCAGCCGCTTCCAGGGAGACTCTGGAAACACCATATATTTT. Translated: CASSRFQGDSGNTIYF.

The table lists this clonotype with a few counts. CDR3 amino acids: CASAQGQFHEQYF. CDR3 nucleotide sequence: TGTGCCAGCGCCCAGGGACAGTTCCACGAGCAGTACTTC. This chain links TRBV6-2 or TRBV6-3 with TRBJ2-7, with 7 bases that match TRBD1. The CDR3 has 13 amino acids. The germline gives CDR1 MNHEY, CDR2 SVGEGT. The ends lost 8 bases at V and 5 bases at J; junction bases unmatched: 9.

CDR3 nucleotides: TGTGCCACCGCTATAACCTGGGGCACAGATACGCAGTATTTT. It is translated as CATAITWGTDTQYF. V and J are TRBV6-2 or TRBV6-3 and TRBJ2-3; unclear D gene. V was shortened by 10 bases and J by 1 base, with 15 bases between the two germline ends. Germline V gene lookup returns CDR1 MNHEY and CDR2 SVGEGT. This CDR3 contains 14 residues.

The genes are TRBV12-3 or TRBV12-4 and TRBJ2-5; 7 bases agree with TRBD2. CDR3 size: 15 residues. V was pared by 6 bases and J by 3 bases, with 10 bases of the junction left unmatched. The CDR3: CASRGGASAEETQYF. The CDR3 bases are TGTGCCAGCAGGGGAGGGGCTAGCGCCGAAGAGACCCAGTACTTC.

Only a few counts were recorded for this clonotype. The chain employs TRBV2 and TRBJ1-3, with 7 bases that match TRBD1. Per germline, CDR1 SNHLY and CDR2 FYNNEI. The CDR3 consists of 14 residues. V dropped 7 bases and J dropped 7; count of bases not matched to a gene: 10. The CDR3 here is CASKGGGDGNTIYF. The CDR3 bases are TGTGCCAGCAAAGGGGGCGGGGACGGCAACACCATATATTTT.

This clonotype was seen only a few times. The V call is TRBV10-3, the J call TRBJ2-5, with 11 bases that match TRBD2. This CDR3 contains 16 residues. J gave up 4 bases and V 2 bases, and 6 bases lay outside the gene matches. Germline CDR1 reads ENHRY; CDR2 reads SYGVKD. The CDR3 reads CAISEGSGGAGETQYF. CDR3 DNA: TGTGCCATCAGTGAGGGTAGCGGGGGGGCCGGAGAGACCCAGTACTTC.

In this sample, this clonotype turned up a few times. This chain joins TRBV5-1 and TRBJ2-1, with 14 bases that match TRBD2. Unmatched junction bases numbered 5, after V lost 4 bases and J lost 5 bases. Germline CDR1 SGHRS, CDR2 YFSETQ. This CDR3 is built from 16 residues. CDR3 coding DNA: TGCGCCAGCAGCCCAGGGACTAGCGGGGGTCACAATGAGCAGTTCTTC. This sequence encodes CASSPGTSGGHNEQFF. The full variable domain, its missing parts supplied by reference TRBV5-1 and TRBJ2-1, is KAGVTQTPRYLIKTRGQQVTLSCSPISGHRSVSWYQQTPGQGLQFLFEYFSETQRNKGNFPGRFSGRQFSNSRSEMNVSTLELGDSALYLCASSPGTSGGHNEQFFGPGTRLTVL.

This clonotype was recorded many times. This chain uses TRBV6-5 with TRBJ2-2; D is unclear. Germline CDR1 reads MNHEY; CDR2 reads SVGAGI. This CDR3 comprises 17 residues. Trimming cost V 0 bases and J 4 bases, with 15 bases left between them. CDR3 sequence: CASSYSIKPQVTGELFF. The CDR3 nucleotides read TGTGCCAGCAGTTACTCGATTAAGCCCCAGGTCACCGGGGAGCTGTTTTTT.